These T cell receptor beta chains were read from a single sample in a study of shared clonotypes between healthy human individuals. The assay was immunoSEQ multiplex PCR, and TCRdb's table has in-frame clones only and misses some. The table includes some 2.1 million clones, over 85% detected once. Material for sequencing was naive CD4+ T cells sorted from blood. The receptors here all came from a man younger than 30 in good health. Each CDR3 is given with its conserved first and last residue. The size entry is marked missing in some rows and otherwise reads once, few, many or a size class.

J gene: TRBJ1-1
V gene: TRBV4-2
clone size: -
CDR3 protein: CASSQEGVTEAFF

J gene: TRBJ1-4
V gene: TRBV5-4
clone size: -
CDR3 protein: CASSLGGPSTNEKLFF

J gene: TRBJ1-5
V gene: TRBV6-1
clone size: once
CDR3 protein: CASRETGPMEPQHF

J gene: TRBJ2-5
V gene: TRBV2
clone size: few
CDR3 protein: CASKDRRGETQYF

J gene: TRBJ2-1
V gene: TRBV27
clone size: -
CDR3 protein: CASSLSIMSEQFF

J gene: TRBJ1-1
V gene: TRBV4-1
clone size: -
CDR3 protein: CASSQTTGTNTEAFF

J gene: TRBJ1-1
V gene: TRBV27
clone size: once
CDR3 protein: CASIPGQERGTEAFF

J gene: TRBJ1-6
V gene: TRBV6-5
clone size: -
CDR3 protein: CASSSPNSPLHF

J gene: TRBJ1-2
V gene: TRBV29-1
clone size: -
CDR3 protein: CSVGAREGGYTF

J gene: TRBJ1-3
V gene: TRBV28
clone size: -
CDR3 protein: CASSSTGRAIYF

J gene: TRBJ2-1
V gene: TRBV5-4
clone size: -
CDR3 protein: CASSSWERFSYNEQFF

J gene: TRBJ2-7
V gene: TRBV5-1
clone size: -
CDR3 protein: CASSEGLAGAEQYF

J gene: TRBJ1-1
V gene: TRBV15
clone size: -
CDR3 protein: CATSRGQGMEVFSEAFF

J gene: TRBJ2-7
V gene: TRBV30
clone size: -
CDR3 protein: CAWSPEFGEQYF

J gene: TRBJ2-3
V gene: TRBV30
clone size: -
CDR3 protein: CAWSVRGDTQYF

J gene: TRBJ1-4
V gene: TRBV30
clone size: -
CDR3 protein: CAWSASPGRFNEKLFF

J gene: TRBJ2-7
V gene: TRBV7-2
clone size: -
CDR3 protein: CASSSMSGGAAYEQYF

J gene: TRBJ2-3
V gene: TRBV6-6
clone size: -
CDR3 protein: CASSYRSPTDTQYF

J gene: TRBJ1-2
V gene: TRBV6-1
clone size: -
CDR3 protein: CASSEKMESYGYTF

J gene: TRBJ1-2
V gene: TRBV27
clone size: -
CDR3 protein: CASSISSAGTERGYTF

J gene: TRBJ1-6
V gene: TRBV9
clone size: -
CDR3 protein: CASSATGTSNSPLHF

J gene: TRBJ1-3
V gene: TRBV2
clone size: -
CDR3 protein: CASSAQVASGNTIYF

J gene: TRBJ1-1
V gene: TRBV5-4
clone size: -
CDR3 protein: CAGGDRVMNTEAFF

J gene: TRBJ1-6
V gene: TRBV29-1
clone size: -
CDR3 protein: CSAATGYNSPLHF

J gene: TRBJ1-2
V gene: TRBV5-1
clone size: once
CDR3 protein: CASSLGDVNYGYTF

J gene: TRBJ1-4
V gene: TRBV10-3
clone size: -
CDR3 protein: CAIRGQGKTNEKLFF

J gene: TRBJ2-5
V gene: TRBV5-1
clone size: -
CDR3 protein: CASSVSLAGGQETQYF

J gene: TRBJ2-3
V gene: TRBV6-1
clone size: once
CDR3 protein: CASSATGGQYF

J gene: TRBJ1-2
V gene: TRBV6-6
clone size: -
CDR3 protein: CASSGTRYGYTF

J gene: TRBJ2-5
V gene: TRBV10-3
clone size: once
CDR3 protein: CASAGPGGETQYF

J gene: TRBJ1-5
V gene: TRBV19
clone size: -
CDR3 protein: CASSMIRGQGQPQHF

J gene: TRBJ1-5
V gene: TRBV10-1
clone size: -
CDR3 protein: CASSDSRGAKGNQPQHF

J gene: TRBJ1-4
V gene: TRBV30
clone size: -
CDR3 protein: CAWSGTGKTEKLFF

J gene: TRBJ2-7
V gene: TRBV7-8
clone size: -
CDR3 protein: CASSLAGVYEQYF

J gene: TRBJ2-7
V gene: TRBV27
clone size: once
CDR3 protein: CASKDGYESPYEQYF

J gene: TRBJ1-6
V gene: TRBV19
clone size: -
CDR3 protein: CASSAVQFNNSPLHF

J gene: TRBJ1-2
V gene: TRBV19
clone size: few
CDR3 protein: CASSSGRTNYGYTF

J gene: TRBJ2-1
V gene: TRBV7-3
clone size: -
CDR3 protein: CASSLTSGGYNEQFF

J gene: TRBJ2-7
V gene: TRBV11-2
clone size: -
CDR3 protein: CASSFYGSPYEQYF